The 10 T cell receptor beta chains listed next were all sequenced from one sample in a study of cytomegalovirus exposure and HLA in healthy donors. The PCR was carried out with 60 Vbeta primers and 13 Jbeta primers. The repertoire was sequenced with immunoSEQ multiplex PCR; TCRdb's copy has only in-frame clones and lacks some. The sample yields under 200,000 clones, about 85% seen once. The sequencing input was PBMCs. These receptors were obtained from a man aged 45-60 years in good health and CMV-seropositive.

The V gene is TRBV11-3, the J gene TRBJ2-3; the D gene is possibly TRBD1 (6 bases). The CDR3 runs 14 residues. Germline V gene lookup returns CDR1 SGHNT and CDR2 YENEEA. The germline V and J ends were trimmed by 4 bases and 1 base, with 9 bases remaining between them. The CDR3, as DNA: TGTGCCAGCAGCTCCAGGGGACGCACAGATACGCAGTATTTT. Translating it yields CASSSRGRTDTQYF.

The genes are TRBV29-1 and TRBJ2-2, with D possibly matching TRBD2 (6 bases). The CDR3 sequence is 14 residues long. The V end was cut by 8 bases, the J end by 6 bases, with 19 bases between. Germline CDR1 SQVTM, CDR2 ANQGSEA. CDR3 region: CSTPGALSSGELFF. The CDR3 nucleotides read TGCAGCACCCCGGGAGCCCTGAGTTCCGGGGAGCTGTTTTTT.

The rearrangement joins TRBV28 to TRBJ1-2, with D possibly being TRBD1 (6 bases). This CDR3 has 13 residues. Germline V gene data show CDR1 as MDHEN and CDR2 as SYDVKM. V lost 3 bases to trimming and J lost 7 bases, with 12 bases between them. The CDR3 loop is CASSFDRRSGYTF. The CDR3 bases are TGTGCCAGCAGTTTTGACAGGAGATCTGGCTACACCTTC.

This clone was observed a single time. This chain links TRBV4-2 with TRBJ2-3; 12 bases map to TRBD2. Germline CDR1 LGHNA, CDR2 YNFKEQ. This CDR3 spans 19 amino acids. V was pared by 4 bases and J by 4 bases, with 15 bases of the junction left unmatched. Here the CDR3 reads CASSLGLAGRLGLSDTQYF. CDR3 coding DNA: TGTGCCAGCAGCCTCGGACTAGCGGGGAGGCTCGGACTCTCAGATACGCAGTATTTT.

This chain connects TRBV6-5 to TRBJ2-5, with a tentative D call TRBD2 (6 bases). Trimming stripped 7 bases from V and 4 bases from J, with 13 bases between. CDR1 is MNHEY, CDR2 SVGAGI, per germline. The CDR3 has 13 residues. The CDR3 nucleotides are TGTGCCAGCACCCAGCCCGGGAGAGAGACCCAGTACTTC. Amino acids: CASTQPGRETQYF.

This chain connects TRBV6-1 to TRBJ1-5; TRBD1 is a possible D gene (5 bases). Germline loops: CDR1 MNHNS, CDR2 SASEGT. The CDR3 runs 14 residues. V shed 5 bases and J shed 3 bases, with 11 bases lying between them. The CDR3 DNA is TGTGCCAGCAGTTTACGACAGAACAATCAGCCCCAGCATTTT. It yields the protein CASSLRQNNQPQHF.

The chain joins TRBV11-3 to TRBJ2-7; 7 bases map to TRBD1. The germline V gene encodes CDR1 SGHNT and CDR2 YENEEA. This CDR3 has 13 residues. V shed 8 bases, J shed 4 bases, and the junction held 8 bases outside the gene matches. The CDR3 spells CASSGPRGYEQYF. DNA of the CDR3: TGTGCCAGCTCGGGACCCAGGGGGTACGAGCAGTACTTC.

The chain employs TRBV2 and TRBJ1-4; D ambiguous. V was trimmed by 1 base and J by 10 bases, leaving 10 bases between them. The CDR3 runs to 13 residues. Per germline, CDR1 SNHLY and CDR2 FYNNEI. This chain's CDR3 is CASSEVERGKLFF. The CDR3 bases are TGTGCCAGCAGTGAAGTGGAGAGAGGAAAACTGTTTTTT.

This clone was counted only a few times. V and J are TRBV28 and TRBJ1-3; tentative D call: TRBD1 (5 bases). Looked up from germline, CDR1 is MDHEN and CDR2 is SYDVKM. This CDR3 contains 12 residues. CDR3: CDHRSSGNTIYF. CDR3 DNA sequence: TGTGACCACAGGAGCTCTGGAAACACCATATATTTT. Full variable domain (remainder filled in from reference TRBV28 and TRBJ1-3): DVKVTQSSRYLVKRTGEKVFLECVQDMDHENMFWYRQDPGLGLRLIYFSYDVKMKEKGDIPEGYSVSREKKERFSLILESASTNQTSMYLCDHRSSGNTIYFGEGSWLTVV.

The rearrangement links TRBV10-3 to TRBJ1-4; D gene uncertain. The CDR3 is 13 amino acids. Looked up from germline, CDR1 is ENHRY and CDR2 is SYGVKD. Trimming took off 7 bases at V and 7 bases at J, with 13 bases between the two ends. CDR3 in amino acids: CAITREKGEKLFF. The CDR3 coding sequence is TGTGCCATCACGAGGGAGAAAGGTGAAAAACTGTTTTTT.